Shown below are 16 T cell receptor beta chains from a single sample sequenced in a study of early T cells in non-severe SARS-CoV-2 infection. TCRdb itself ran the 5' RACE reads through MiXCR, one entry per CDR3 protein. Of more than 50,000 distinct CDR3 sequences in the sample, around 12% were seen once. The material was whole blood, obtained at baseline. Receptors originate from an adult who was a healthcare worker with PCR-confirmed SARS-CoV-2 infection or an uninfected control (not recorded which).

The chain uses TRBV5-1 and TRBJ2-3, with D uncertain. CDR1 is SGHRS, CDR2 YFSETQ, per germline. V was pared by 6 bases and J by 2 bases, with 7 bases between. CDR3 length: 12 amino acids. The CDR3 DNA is TGCGCCAGCAAGGAGCACACAGATACGCAGTATTTT. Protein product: CASKEHTDTQYF. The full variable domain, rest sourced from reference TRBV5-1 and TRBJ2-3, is KAGVTQTPRYLIKTRGQQVTLSCSPISGHRSVSWYQQTPGQGLQFLFEYFSETQRNKGNFPGRFSGRQFSNSRSEMNVSTLELGDSALYLCASKEHTDTQYFGPGTRLTVL.

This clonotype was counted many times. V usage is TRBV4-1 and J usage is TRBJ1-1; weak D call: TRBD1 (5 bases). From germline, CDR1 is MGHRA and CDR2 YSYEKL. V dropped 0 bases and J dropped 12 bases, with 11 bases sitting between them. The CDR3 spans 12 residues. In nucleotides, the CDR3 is TGCGCCAGCAGCCAAGACCCTCCGGGACCTTTCTTT. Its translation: CASSQDPPGPFF.

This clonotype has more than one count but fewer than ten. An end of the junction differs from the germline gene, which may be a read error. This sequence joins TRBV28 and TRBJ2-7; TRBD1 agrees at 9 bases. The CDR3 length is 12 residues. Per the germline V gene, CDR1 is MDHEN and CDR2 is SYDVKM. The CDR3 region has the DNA TGTGCCAGCAGTACCTACAGGGGGCGCGATGCATTC. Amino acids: CASSTYRGRDAF.

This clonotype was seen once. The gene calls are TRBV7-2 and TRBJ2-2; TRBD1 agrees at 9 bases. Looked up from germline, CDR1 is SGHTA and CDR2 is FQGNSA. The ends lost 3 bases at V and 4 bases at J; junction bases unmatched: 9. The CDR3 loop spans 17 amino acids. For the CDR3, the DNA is TGTGCCAGCAGCTTTGGGTCACAGGGGGCGGGCACCGGGGAGCTGTTTTTT. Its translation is CASSFGSQGAGTGELFF.

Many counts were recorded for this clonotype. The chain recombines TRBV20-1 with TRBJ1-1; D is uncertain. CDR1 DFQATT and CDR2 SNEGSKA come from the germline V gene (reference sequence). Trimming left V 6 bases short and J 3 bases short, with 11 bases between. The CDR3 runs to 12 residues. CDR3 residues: CSADPRDTEAFF. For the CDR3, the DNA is TGCAGTGCGGACCCTCGGGACACTGAAGCTTTCTTT.

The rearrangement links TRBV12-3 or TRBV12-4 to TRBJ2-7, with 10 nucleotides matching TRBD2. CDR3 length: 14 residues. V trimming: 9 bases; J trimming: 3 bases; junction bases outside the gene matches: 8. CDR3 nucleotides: TGTGCCAGTACCCCTAGCGGGGGTTTCTACGAGCAGTACTTC. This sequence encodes CASTPSGGFYEQYF.

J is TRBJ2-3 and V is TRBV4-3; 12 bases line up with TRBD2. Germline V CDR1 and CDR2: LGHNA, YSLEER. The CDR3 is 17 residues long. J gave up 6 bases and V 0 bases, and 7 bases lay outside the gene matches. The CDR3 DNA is TGCGCCAGCAGCCAAGAAGGGCCTAGCGGGAGGGCGGATACGCAGTATTTT. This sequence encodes CASSQEGPSGRADTQYF.

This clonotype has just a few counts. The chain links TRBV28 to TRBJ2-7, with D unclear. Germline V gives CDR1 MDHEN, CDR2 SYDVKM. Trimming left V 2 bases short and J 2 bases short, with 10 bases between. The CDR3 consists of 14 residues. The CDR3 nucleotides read TGTGCCAGCAGTTTACCGAGAGGCGCCTACGAGCAGTACTTC. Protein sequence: CASSLPRGAYEQYF.

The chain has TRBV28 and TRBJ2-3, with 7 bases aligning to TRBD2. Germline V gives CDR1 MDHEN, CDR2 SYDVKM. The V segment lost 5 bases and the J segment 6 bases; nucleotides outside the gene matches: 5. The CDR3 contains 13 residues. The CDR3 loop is CASSAGRGDTQYF. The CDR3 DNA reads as TGTGCCAGCAGTGCAGGGAGGGGTGATACGCAGTATTTT.

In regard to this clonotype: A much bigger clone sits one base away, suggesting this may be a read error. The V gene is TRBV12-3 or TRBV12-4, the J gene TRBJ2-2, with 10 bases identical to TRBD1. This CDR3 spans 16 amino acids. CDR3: CVSSNRQGANTGELFF. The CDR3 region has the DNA TGTGTCAGCAGTAACAGACAGGGGGCTAACACCGGGGAGCTGTTTTTT.

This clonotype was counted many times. CDR3 DNA: TGCGCCAGCAGTGATAGGACAGGGGAAGGGGGTGAGCAGTTCTTC. Residues: CASSDRTGEGGEQFF. The chain couples TRBV10-1 to TRBJ2-1, with TRBD1 matching 9 bases. The V segment lost 3 bases and the J segment 9 bases; nucleotides outside the gene matches: 9. The germline V gene has CDR1 WNHNN and CDR2 SYGVQD (reference sequence). CDR3 length equals 15 residues.

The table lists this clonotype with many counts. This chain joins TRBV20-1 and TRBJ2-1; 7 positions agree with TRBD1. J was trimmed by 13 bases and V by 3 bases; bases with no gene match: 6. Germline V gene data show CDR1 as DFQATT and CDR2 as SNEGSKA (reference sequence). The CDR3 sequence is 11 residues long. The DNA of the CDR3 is TGCAGTGCTAGCCTTTGGGACAGCCAGTTCTTC. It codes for CSASLWDSQFF.

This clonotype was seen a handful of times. CDR3 region: CSVEGDTSGSSYNEQFF. Here the CDR3 DNA reads TGCAGCGTTGAAGGGGACACTAGCGGGAGCTCCTACAATGAGCAGTTCTTC. The chain links TRBV29-1 to TRBJ2-1, with 11 bases matching TRBD2. This CDR3 is 17 amino acids long. J was trimmed by 0 bases and V by 1 base; bases with no gene match: 5. Germline values: CDR1 SQVTM, CDR2 ANQGSEA.

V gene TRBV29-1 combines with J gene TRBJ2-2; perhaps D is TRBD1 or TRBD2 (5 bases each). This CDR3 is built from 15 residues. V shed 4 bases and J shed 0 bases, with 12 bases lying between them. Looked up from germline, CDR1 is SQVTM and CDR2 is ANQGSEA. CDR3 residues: CSVVFRGANTGELFF. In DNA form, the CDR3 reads TGCAGCGTTGTGTTCAGAGGGGCGAACACCGGGGAGCTGTTTTTT.

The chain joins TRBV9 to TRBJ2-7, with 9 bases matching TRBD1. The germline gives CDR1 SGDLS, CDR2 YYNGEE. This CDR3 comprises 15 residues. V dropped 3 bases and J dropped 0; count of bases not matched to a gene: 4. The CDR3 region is CASSGGQGLSYEQYF. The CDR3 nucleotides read TGTGCCAGCAGCGGGGGACAGGGACTCTCCTACGAGCAGTACTTC.

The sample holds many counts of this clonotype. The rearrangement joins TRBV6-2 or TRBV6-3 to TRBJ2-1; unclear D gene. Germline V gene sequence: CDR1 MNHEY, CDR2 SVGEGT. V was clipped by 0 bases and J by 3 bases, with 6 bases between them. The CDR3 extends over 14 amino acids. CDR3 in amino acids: CASSYSISYNEQFF. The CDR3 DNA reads TGTGCCAGCAGTTACTCGATTAGCTACAATGAGCAGTTCTTC.